These T cell receptor beta chains were read from a single sample in a study of blood T cell repertoires in COVID-19. Clones were read by immunoSEQ multiplex PCR, and TCRdb kept only the in-frame ones, dropping some. The table lists a few hundred thousand clones, around 81% of them singletons. The sequenced material came from PBMCs or T cells enriched from blood (not recorded which). The origin of the receptors is a man aged 45-60 years who had recovered from COVID-19. CDR3s include the opening cysteine and the closing phenylalanine or tryptophan. Only some rows state a clone size, as once, few, many or a class for expanded clones.

abundance	v_gene	j_gene	CDR3aa
few	TRBV5-4	TRBJ1-4	CASSPDLDSEKLFF
few	TRBV4-1	TRBJ2-1	CASSQGERASYNEQFF
.	TRBV18	TRBJ2-7	CASSPRQDFAEQYF
.	TRBV25-1	TRBJ1-4	CASSEYRGGTFGEKLFF
.	TRBV27	TRBJ2-5	CASSSPRRVGQETQYF
.	TRBV18	TRBJ2-5	CASSPLSWQGETQYF
large	TRBV5-6	TRBJ2-7	CASTTGQGSYEQYF
.	TRBV6-1	TRBJ2-1	CASSEALGGGFLYNEQFF
.	TRBV7-9	TRBJ2-1	CASSLATGGLREQFF
.	TRBV5-1	TRBJ1-6	CASSAGGTGVGSPLHF
.	TRBV6-5	TRBJ2-3	CASKLSGHFTDTQYF
.	TRBV6-6	TRBJ1-2	CASSYRVNYGYTF
once	TRBV18	TRBJ1-2	CASSARGGPYGYTF